One sample yielded the 32 T cell receptor beta chains listed below, sequenced in a study of PD-L1 blockade in urothelial cancer. The method was immunoSEQ multiplex PCR; TCRdb's version includes in-frame clones alone and lacks a portion of them. The sample yields approximately 67,000 clones, around 87% seen once. Time point meaning: pretreatment peripheral blood. Sequencing was performed on PBMCs, taken around atezolizumab (anti-PD-L1) treatment. The receptors were gathered from a man aged 60 to 69 with urothelial cancer.

This rearrangement joins TRBV11-3 to TRBJ2-3; a weak D match, TRBD2 (6 bases). Per the germline V gene, CDR1 is SGHNT and CDR2 is YENEEA. The CDR3 contains 15 residues. V was trimmed by 0 bases and J by 6 bases, leaving 13 bases between them. CDR3 coding DNA: TGTGCCAGCAGCTTAGATTCCCAGCGGGCTGATACGCAGTATTTT. Translation: CASSLDSQRADTQYF.

V is TRBV10-1 and J is TRBJ2-1; 8 bases match TRBD2. Germline V gene lookup returns CDR1 WNHNN and CDR2 SYGVQD (reference sequence). The CDR3 runs to 16 residues. V gave up 1 base and J gave up 0 bases; unmatched junction bases: 2. The CDR3 bases are TGCGCCAGCAGTGAGTTCGGGGGGGGCTCCTACAATGAGCAGTTCTTC. This gives the protein CASSEFGGGSYNEQFF.

Only one count was recorded for this clone. This chain connects TRBV7-8 to TRBJ2-3; the match to TRBD2 covers 10 bases. Germline V gene data show CDR1 as SGHVS and CDR2 as FQNEAQ. Unmatched junction bases numbered 4, after V lost 5 bases and J lost 2 bases. The CDR3 totals 15 residues. CDR3 bases: TGTGCCAGCAGCCACACTAGCGGGACCACAGATACGCAGTATTTT. Translating it yields CASSHTSGTTDTQYF.

The V gene is TRBV7-2, the J gene TRBJ2-2; 9 nucleotides line up with TRBD2. The CDR3 contains 13 residues. Germline lookup yields CDR1 SGHTA and CDR2 FQGNSA. With 7 bases clipped from V and 8 bases from J, the junction kept 5 bases outside the gene matches. CDR3 coding DNA: TGTGCCAGCAATTCAGCGGGGGGAGGGGAGCTGTTTTTT. Residues: CASNSAGGGELFF.

This clone occurred once. V is TRBV12-5 and J is TRBJ1-5, with 10 positions matching TRBD1. The junction had 7 bases not matched to a gene; V was cut back by 5 bases and J by 6 bases. Per germline, CDR1 LGHNT and CDR2 FRNRAP. The CDR3 has 15 amino acids. CDR3 nucleotides: TGTGCTAGTGGTCCCGGGACAGGGGAAGGTCAGCCCCAGCATTTT. Translating it yields CASGPGTGEGQPQHF.

DNA of the CDR3: TGTGCCAGCACTACCTTCGCGGGCTCCTACGAGCAGTACTTC. The encoded protein is CASTTFAGSYEQYF. V and J are TRBV6-5 and TRBJ2-7; D might be TRBD2 (5 bases). The V and J ends lost 7 bases and 0 bases respectively, with 13 bases between them. The V gene's germline CDR1 is MNHEY and CDR2 SVGAGI. This CDR3 contains 14 residues.

The V gene is TRBV19, the J gene TRBJ1-2; 8 bases match TRBD1. V was pared by 5 bases and J by 4 bases, with 9 bases of the junction left unmatched. The CDR3 consists of 15 residues. CDR1 LNHDA and CDR2 SQIVND come from the germline V gene (reference sequence). The chain's CDR3 is CASSEQGQGIYGYTF. The DNA for the CDR3 is TGTGCCAGTAGTGAACAAGGACAGGGAATCTATGGCTACACCTTC.

The rearrangement joins TRBV28 to TRBJ1-6; possible D gene TRBD1, 6 bases. This CDR3 has 14 residues. The V gene's germline CDR1 is MDHEN and CDR2 SYDVKM. V lost 6 bases, J lost 7 bases, and 13 bases lay in between. CDR3 coding DNA: TGTGCCAGCAGAGCCGGGACATCGAATTCACCCCTCCACTTT. Translation gives CASRAGTSNSPLHF.

This chain connects TRBV9 to TRBJ1-5, with 9 bases identical to TRBD1. The junction had 0 bases not matched to a gene; V was cut back by 0 bases and J by 5 bases. The CDR3 is 14 amino acids. CDR1 SGDLS and CDR2 YYNGEE come from the germline V gene. CDR3 sequence reads: CASSVGTGDQPQHF. The CDR3 nucleotides read TGTGCCAGCAGCGTAGGGACAGGGGATCAGCCCCAGCATTTT.

The V gene is TRBV7-3, the J gene TRBJ1-1, with unresolved D. In germline, CDR1 is SGHTA, CDR2 FQGTGA. V was trimmed by 1 base and J by 1 base, leaving 4 bases between them. This CDR3 has 13 residues. CDR3 coding DNA: TGTGCCAGCAGCTTAAATAGGAACACTGAAGCTTTCTTT. It codes for CASSLNRNTEAFF. The full variable domain, in which reference TRBV7-3 and TRBJ1-1 provide the parts outside the CDR3, is GAGVSQTPSNKVTEKGKYVELRCDPISGHTALYWYRQSLGQGPEFLIYFQGTGAADDSGLPNDRFFAVRPEGSVSTLKIQRTERGDSAVYLCASSLNRNTEAFFGQGTRLTVV.

This clone was seen just once. The CDR3 spells CASSLYPTSGGETQYF. The CDR3 coding sequence is TGTGCCAGCAGTTTATACCCGACTAGCGGGGGGGAGACCCAGTACTTC. This chain joins TRBV27 and TRBJ2-5, with 13 nucleotides matching TRBD2. After removal of 1 base from V and 5 bases from J, the junction contained 4 bases not matched to a gene. Germline CDR1 reads MNHEY; CDR2 reads SMNVEV (reference sequence). This CDR3 has 16 residues.

This clone occurred a few times. V usage is TRBV19 and J usage is TRBJ1-2, with a tentative D call TRBD1 (6 bases). Trimming pared 6 bases from V and 4 bases from J, leaving 9 bases between. The germline V gene has CDR1 LNHDA and CDR2 SQIVND (reference sequence). The CDR3 is 12 residues long. The CDR3 here is CASSHRVYGYTF. DNA for the CDR3: TGTGCCAGTAGCCACAGGGTCTATGGCTACACCTTC.

This clone has more than one count but fewer than ten. V and J are TRBV7-6 and TRBJ2-1, with 7 bases that match TRBD2. This CDR3 has 18 residues. Trimming removed 5 bases from V and 3 bases from J; junction bases left unmatched: 16. Germline CDR1 SGHVS, CDR2 FNYEAQ. The CDR3 nucleotides are TGTGCCAGCAGCCACAAATTCCAAGGAGCGGGGATCTACAATGAGCAGTTCTTC. Amino acids: CASSHKFQGAGIYNEQFF.

V gene TRBV11-2 combines with J gene TRBJ1-1; 9 bases are shared with TRBD1. Looked up from germline, CDR1 is SGHAT and CDR2 is FQNNGV. The CDR3 extends over 16 amino acids. With V trimmed by 2 bases and J by 4 bases, 8 bases remained unmatched. CDR3 loop: CASSLMSGTGFTEAFF. CDR3 coding DNA: TGTGCCAGCAGCTTAATGTCCGGGACAGGGTTCACTGAAGCTTTCTTT.

The V call is TRBV6-1, the J call TRBJ2-7, with D perhaps TRBD2 (6 bases). Germline CDR1 MNHNS, CDR2 SASEGT. Deletions cut 1 base from V and 3 bases from J, with 16 bases between. The CDR3 extends over 16 amino acids. CDR3 bases: TGTGCCAGCAGTGAAGACGAGCGACTAGAAAACTACGAGCAGTACTTC. Translating it yields CASSEDERLENYEQYF.

The V and J genes are TRBV18 and TRBJ1-1; D gene uncertain. The V end was cut by 0 bases, the J end by 4 bases, with 9 bases between. There are 14 residues in the CDR3. Germline CDR1 is KGHSH and CDR2 is LQKENI. DNA for the CDR3: TGTGCCAGCTCACCACCGGGAGGGAGCACTGAAGCTTTCTTT. Translation gives CASSPPGGSTEAFF. Full variable domain (remainder filled in from reference TRBV18 and TRBJ1-1): NAGVMQNPRHLVRRRGQEARLRCSPMKGHSHVYWYRQLPEEGLKFMVYLQKENIIDESGMPKERFSAEFPKEGPSILRIQQVVRGDSAAYFCASSPPGGSTEAFFGQGTRLTVV.

Concerning this clone: The same CDR3 arises from other DNA sequences in this sample as well. The V and J genes are TRBV30 and TRBJ1-4, with a tentative D call TRBD1 (6 bases). The CDR3 contains 13 residues. Germline assignment: CDR1 GTSNPN and CDR2 SVGIG (reference sequence). Trimming removed 4 bases at V and 8 bases at J, with 14 bases between. The CDR3 DNA reads as TGTGCCTGGAAGGACAGAGGGCACGAAAAACTGTTTTTT. Translated: CAWKDRGHEKLFF.

The CDR3 nucleotides read TGTGCCAGCTCACCAGGGACAGGGTCGAGTCAGCCCCAGCATTTT. Its protein product is CASSPGTGSSQPQHF. The J gene is TRBJ1-5, the V gene TRBV18, with TRBD1 matching 9 bases. This CDR3 is 15 amino acids long. From germline, CDR1 is KGHSH and CDR2 LQKENI. J gave up 6 bases and V 2 bases, and 5 bases lay outside the gene matches.

The chain links TRBV4-1 to TRBJ1-5, with D tentatively TRBD1 (5 bases). In germline, CDR1 is MGHRA, CDR2 YSYEKL. Deletions cut 0 bases from V and 2 bases from J, with 11 bases between. This CDR3 region has 16 residues. As DNA, the CDR3 is TGCGCCAGCAGCCAAGAAGGGCAGGGTGGCAATCAGCCCCAGCATTTT. Translated: CASSQEGQGGNQPQHF.

V is TRBV5-4 and J is TRBJ2-7, with 8 positions matching TRBD1. The CDR3 sequence is 14 residues long. The germline V gene encodes CDR1 SGHNT and CDR2 YYREEE (reference sequence). After removal of 1 base from V and 5 bases from J, the junction contained 5 bases not matched to a gene. The CDR3: CASSLRQGAHEQYF. CDR3 bases: TGTGCCAGCAGCTTGCGCCAGGGGGCCCACGAGCAGTACTTC.

The chain carries TRBV15 and TRBJ1-1; D unclear. CDR3 length: 13 residues. Trimming shortened V by 0 bases and J by 5 bases, and 7 bases separated the two germline ends. CDR1 LNHNV and CDR2 YYDKDF come from the germline V gene (reference sequence). DNA for the CDR3: TGTGCCACCAGCAGAGAGCGGGAGACTGAAGCTTTCTTT. This translates into CATSRERETEAFF.

The chain carries TRBV5-5 and TRBJ1-5; 10 nucleotides agree with TRBD1. CDR3 size: 15 residues. Germline V gene sequence: CDR1 SGHKS, CDR2 YYEKEE (reference sequence). V trimming: 5 bases; J trimming: 6 bases; junction bases outside the gene matches: 8. The CDR3 loop reads CASRIPGQGIQPQHF. DNA of the CDR3: TGTGCCAGCAGGATTCCGGGACAGGGGATTCAGCCCCAGCATTTT.

The chain employs TRBV7-9 and TRBJ1-4; D unresolved. Germline V gene sequence: CDR1 SEHNR, CDR2 FQNEAQ (reference sequence). Trimming stripped 6 bases from V and 5 bases from J, with 13 bases between. There are 14 residues in the CDR3. The CDR3 spells CASRVGSGNEKLFF. As DNA, the CDR3 is TGTGCCAGCAGAGTAGGGAGTGGGAATGAAAAACTGTTTTTT.

The chain is built from TRBV6-6 and TRBJ1-1, with 10 positions matching TRBD1. The germline CDR1 and CDR2 sequences are MNHNY and SVGAGI (reference sequence). CDR3 length: 14 amino acids. With V trimmed by 2 bases and J by 5 bases, 2 bases remained unmatched. The CDR3: CASSYRTGGTEAFF. DNA of the CDR3: TGTGCCAGCAGTTACAGGACAGGGGGTACTGAAGCTTTCTTT.

The chain employs TRBV6-6 and TRBJ1-3; 9 positions agree with TRBD1. Germline V gives CDR1 MNHNY, CDR2 SVGAGI (reference sequence). V shed 7 bases, J shed 3 bases, and the junction held 7 bases outside the gene matches. This CDR3 contains 15 residues. CDR3 sequence (DNA): TGTGCCAGCAACCTGGACAGGGGAGGTGGAAACACCATATATTTT. The encoded protein is CASNLDRGGGNTIYF.

The V gene is TRBV7-9, the J gene TRBJ2-7, with 11 nucleotides matching TRBD2. J gave up 3 bases and V 5 bases, and 6 bases lay outside the gene matches. Germline V lookup: CDR1 SEHNR, CDR2 FQNEAQ (reference sequence). This CDR3 contains 15 residues. Here the CDR3 DNA reads TGTGCCAGCAGCCCTACTAGCGGGGGTATCTACGAGCAGTACTTC. Protein: CASSPTSGGIYEQYF.

The V call is TRBV7-9, the J call TRBJ2-3, with no clear D. Germline V CDR1 and CDR2: SEHNR, FQNEAQ (reference sequence). V gave up 5 bases and J gave up 4 bases, with 7 bases separating them. This CDR3 spans 12 amino acids. The CDR3 coding sequence is TGTGCCAGCAGCAGCGTGGCAGATACGCAGTATTTT. Translating gives CASSSVADTQYF.

The chain uses TRBV6-1 and TRBJ2-5; 8 bases fit TRBD1. The germline CDR1 and CDR2 sequences are MNHNS and SASEGT. This CDR3 is 16 amino acids long. Trimming cost V 4 bases and J 1 base; bases outside gene matches: 8. DNA for the CDR3: TGTGCCAGCAGTGCTCGACAGGGGAACCGCCAAGAGACCCAGTACTTC. Its translation is CASSARQGNRQETQYF.

The chain links TRBV6-6 to TRBJ1-5, with D uncertain. V lost 2 bases, J lost 9 bases, and 20 bases lay in between. Germline CDR1 MNHNY, CDR2 SVGAGI (reference sequence). This CDR3 region has 16 residues. The DNA of the CDR3 is TGTGCCAGCAGTTACGTGGGCCCCCTGAAGGATGCGCCCCAGCATTTT. It is translated as CASSYVGPLKDAPQHF.

The rearrangement joins TRBV30 to TRBJ1-1; TRBD1 agrees at 8 bases. Germline V gives CDR1 GTSNPN, CDR2 SVGIG (reference sequence). This CDR3 is 15 amino acids long. V was clipped by 2 bases and J by 11 bases; unmatched bases: 16. The CDR3 DNA reads as TGTGCCTGGAGTTTCCAATTTGACAGGGGAAGTAGGGCTTTCTTT. Residues: CAWSFQFDRGSRAFF.

The chain employs TRBV28 and TRBJ2-5; 9 positions agree with TRBD1. With V trimmed by 4 bases and J by 5 bases, 8 bases remained unmatched. Per germline, CDR1 MDHEN and CDR2 SYDVKM. CDR3 length: 15 residues. CDR3 sequence: CASSSWTGATETQYF. In DNA form, the CDR3 reads TGTGCCAGCAGTTCTTGGACAGGGGCGACTGAGACCCAGTACTTC.

The rearrangement joins TRBV18 to TRBJ1-5, with a tentative D call TRBD1 (6 bases). Germline lookup yields CDR1 KGHSH and CDR2 LQKENI. V lost 3 bases, J lost 3 bases, and 15 bases lay in between. The CDR3 extends over 16 amino acids. This CDR3 is CASSPMRTVHNQPQHF. The CDR3, as DNA: TGTGCCAGCTCACCGATGAGGACAGTACACAATCAGCCCCAGCATTTT.